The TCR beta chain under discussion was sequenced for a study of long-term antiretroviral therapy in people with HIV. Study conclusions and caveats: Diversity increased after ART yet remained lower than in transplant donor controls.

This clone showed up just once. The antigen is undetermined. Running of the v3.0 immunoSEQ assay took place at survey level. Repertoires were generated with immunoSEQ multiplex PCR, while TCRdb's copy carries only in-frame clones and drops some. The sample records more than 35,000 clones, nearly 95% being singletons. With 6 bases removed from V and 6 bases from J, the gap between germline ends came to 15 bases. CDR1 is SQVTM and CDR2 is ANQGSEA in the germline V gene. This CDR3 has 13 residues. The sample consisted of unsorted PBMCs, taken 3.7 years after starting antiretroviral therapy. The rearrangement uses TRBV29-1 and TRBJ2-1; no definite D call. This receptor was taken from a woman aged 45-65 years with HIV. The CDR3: CSVVQSFGNEQFF. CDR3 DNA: TGCAGCGTAGTACAAAGCTTCGGCAATGAGCAGTTCTTC.